Shown below are 18 T cell receptor beta chains from a single sample sequenced in a study of Graves' ophthalmopathy and Graves' hyperthyroidism. Using RNA transcripts, the TCR beta CDR3 regions were amplified. Scientists carried out first-round RT-PCR using HTBI primers and then a second-round multiplex PCR. TCRdb reprocessed the multiplex PCR reads with MiXCR, giving one entry per CDR3 protein. The sample holds about 620,000 distinct CDR3 sequences, about a fifth seen once. Sequencing was done on a sample of peripheral blood. The receptors shown here come from a woman younger than 30 with stable Graves' hyperthyroidism. Some clones in this sample may be carry-over from other donors' samples.

The sample holds many counts of this clonotype. The chain couples TRBV11-2 to TRBJ2-2, with a possible D match to TRBD1 (5 bases). Germline CDR1 is SGHAT and CDR2 is FQNNGV. Trimming removed 5 bases from V and 4 bases from J, with 14 bases in between. This CDR3 has 15 residues. CDR3 nucleotides: TGTGCCAGCAGCCCTAGGGCAGGGTTCACCGGGGAGCTGTTTTTT. Translated, it gives CASSPRAGFTGELFF.

This clonotype was picked up one time. A single base separates this from a much larger clone, so it may be a read error. The CDR3 reads CAISLGDTQETQYF. DNA of the CDR3: TGCGCCATCAGCTTGGGGGACACTCAAGAGACCCAGTACTTC. The chain combines TRBV5-1 with TRBJ2-5, with D possibly TRBD1 on 6 matching bases. Looked up from germline, CDR1 is SGHRS and CDR2 is YFSETQ. CDR3 length equals 14 residues.

This clonotype was observed a handful of times. The rearrangement links TRBV9 to TRBJ1-5; D is uncertain. V was trimmed by 0 bases and J by 3 bases, leaving 10 bases between them. Germline V gene sequence: CDR1 SGDLS, CDR2 YYNGEE. This CDR3 is built from 15 residues. This CDR3 is CASSVDGRDNQPQHF. CDR3 in DNA: TGTGCCAGCAGCGTAGACGGACGGGACAATCAGCCCCAGCATTTT.

This clonotype showed up many times. This sequence joins TRBV30 and TRBJ1-1, with TRBD1 matching over 7 bases. The CDR3 has 12 residues. The V gene end was trimmed by 3 bases and the J gene end by 3 bases; junction bases not matched to a gene: 1. Germline V lookup: CDR1 GTSNPN, CDR2 SVGIG (reference sequence). As DNA, the CDR3 is TGTGCCTGGAGCCAGGGGGACACTGAAGCTTTCTTT. Its protein is CAWSQGDTEAFF.

This clonotype was detected many times. The gene calls are TRBV7-2 and TRBJ2-5; 10 bases are a match to TRBD2. The CDR3 is made up of 17 amino acids. CDR1 and CDR2 from the germline V gene are SGHTA and FQGNSA. V lost 1 base, J lost 2 bases, and 7 bases stayed unmatched. The CDR3 is CASSLGLLAGSQETQYF. The CDR3 coding sequence is TGTGCCAGCAGCTTAGGACTACTAGCGGGGAGTCAAGAGACCCAGTACTTC.

This clonotype was recorded many times. This chain connects TRBV4-2 to TRBJ2-5; TRBD2 matches at 9 bases. The CDR3 extends over 16 amino acids. Germline V gene sequence: CDR1 LGHNA, CDR2 YNFKEQ. The J segment lost 3 bases and the V segment lost 0 bases, leaving 5 bases of the junction unmatched. The DNA for the CDR3 is TGTGCCAGCAGCCAAGATTGGCGGGGGGGCGAAGAGACCCAGTACTTC. This sequence encodes CASSQDWRGGEETQYF.

V is TRBV28 and J is TRBJ1-3, with a weak D call TRBD1 (6 bases). Germline V gene lookup returns CDR1 MDHEN and CDR2 SYDVKM. Trimming took 6 bases from V and 3 from J, leaving 15 bases between them. This CDR3 has 15 residues. CDR3 in amino acids: CASSRTGISGNTIYF. The CDR3 DNA sequence: TGTGCCAGCAGCCGCACAGGGATCAGTGGAAACACCATATATTTT. The full variable domain, in which reference TRBV28 and TRBJ1-3 provide the parts outside the CDR3, is DVKVTQSSRYLVKRTGEKVFLECVQDMDHENMFWYRQDPGLGLRLIYFSYDVKMKEKGDIPEGYSVSREKKERFSLILESASTNQTSMYLCASSRTGISGNTIYFGEGSWLTVV.

This clonotype was recorded at least ten times. The rearrangement joins TRBV10-3 to TRBJ1-3, with TRBD1 matching over 8 bases. CDR1 is ENHRY and CDR2 is SYGVKD in the germline V gene. With 4 bases clipped from V and 2 bases from J, the junction kept 7 bases outside the gene matches. This CDR3 has 16 residues. The CDR3 loop reads CAISAPGQGAGNTIYF. In DNA, the CDR3 is TGTGCCATCAGTGCTCCCGGACAGGGTGCTGGAAACACCATATATTTT.

This clonotype came up many times. This sequence joins TRBV20-1 and TRBJ1-2; D remains ambiguous. This CDR3 is built from 12 residues. Between the trimmed V and J ends, which lost 3 bases and 8 bases, there was a span of 13 bases. In germline, CDR1 is DFQATT, CDR2 SNEGSKA (reference sequence). DNA for the CDR3: TGCAGTGCTAGGCGTGATACTCTGGGCTACACCTTC. This translates into CSARRDTLGYTF.

The table lists this clonotype with many counts. The chain links TRBV20-1 to TRBJ2-7; 9 bases align to TRBD1. Germline trimming cut 3 bases from V and 5 bases from J; bases unmatched to any gene: 20. CDR3 length: 18 residues. Looked up from germline, CDR1 is DFQATT and CDR2 is SNEGSKA (reference sequence). CDR3 nucleotides: TGCAGTGCTAGGATCGCCAGTCTCGGGACAGGGCAGGTGAACGAGCAGTACTTC. Translating gives CSARIASLGTGQVNEQYF.

This clonotype was counted only a few times. Being one base from a much bigger clone, this may be a read error. The chain couples TRBV11-2 to TRBJ2-5, with D unresolved. Germline CDR1 is SGHAT and CDR2 is FQNNGV. CDR3 length: 14 residues. DNA for the CDR3: TGTGCCAGCAGATCCCCGGGTTCACAAGAGACCAAGTACTTC. Translation: CASRSPGSQETKYF.

This clonotype appeared a few times. V is TRBV29-1 and J is TRBJ2-5, with TRBD2 as a possible D gene (6 bases). In germline, CDR1 is SQVTM, CDR2 ANQGSEA. This CDR3 has 14 residues. Trimming took off 7 bases at V and 0 bases at J, with 15 bases between the two ends. As DNA, the CDR3 is TGCAGCGGGAGGGCGGGGAGAAACCAAGAGACCCAGTACTTC. This gives the protein CSGRAGRNQETQYF.

This clonotype has at least ten counts. The rearrangement uses TRBV7-3 and TRBJ1-1; no clear D. The V gene lost 1 base and the J gene lost 5 bases, with 26 bases spanning the gap. Germline-derived CDR1 and CDR2 are SGHTA and FQGTGA. The CDR3 consists of 19 residues. CDR3 coding DNA: TGTGCCAGCAGCTTAAGCCCATTCGCCAGAGGATCGGGAAAAACTGAAGCTTTCTTT. Its protein product is CASSLSPFARGSGKTEAFF.

This clonotype was observed many times. The chain is built from TRBV7-2 and TRBJ2-7; D is perhaps TRBD1 or TRBD2 (5 bases each). Germline V gene data show CDR1 as SGHTA and CDR2 as FQGNSA. The CDR3 has 13 amino acids. Trimming shortened V by 5 bases and J by 5 bases, and 13 bases separated the two germline ends. DNA of the CDR3: TGTGCCAGCAGCCAGAGGGGAAACCACGAGCAGTACTTC. Translation: CASSQRGNHEQYF.

This clonotype was counted only a few times. CDR3 nucleotides: TGTGCCAGCAGCGAGGCCGGGGCGATGGAGACCCAGTACTTC. It is translated as CASSEAGAMETQYF. The chain is built from TRBV9 and TRBJ2-5; the D gene could be TRBD1 or TRBD2 (5 bases each). CDR3 length: 14 amino acids. Deletions cut 3 bases from V and 5 bases from J, with 14 bases between. Germline CDR1 SGDLS, CDR2 YYNGEE.

The chain links TRBV6-1 to TRBJ2-2; D gene ambiguous. V was cut by 7 bases and J by 6 bases, with 9 bases left in between. CDR1 MNHNS and CDR2 SASEGT come from the germline V gene. The CDR3 extends over 12 amino acids. The CDR3 spells CASTRLPGELFF. In nucleotides, the CDR3 is TGTGCCAGCACCAGGTTGCCCGGGGAGCTGTTTTTT.

The chain uses TRBV6-1 and TRBJ2-7; 16 bases agree with TRBD2. CDR3 length equals 17 residues. The V gene end was trimmed by 7 bases and the J gene end by 7 bases; junction bases not matched to a gene: 13. The V gene's germline CDR1 is MNHNS and CDR2 SASEGT. In DNA, the CDR3 is TGTGCCAGCACCCCGGGACTAGCGGGAGGGCTTTATAAGGAGCAGTACTTC. Its protein product is CASTPGLAGGLYKEQYF.

A remark on this clonotype: The junction departs from germline at one end; a sequencing error may be responsible. This chain joins TRBV19 and TRBJ2-2; D perhaps matches TRBD2 (5 bases). Germline CDR1 is LNHDA and CDR2 is SQIVND (reference sequence). The CDR3 is 14 residues long. The CDR3 is CASSWGTNTGELCF. For the CDR3, the DNA is TGTGCCAGTAGTTGGGGAACGAACACCGGGGAGCTGTGTTTT.